The 6 T cell receptor beta chains reported below all come from one sample, sequenced in a study of spatial heterogeneity in lung cancer. TCRdb re-called the 5' RACE reads with MiXCR, one entry per CDR3 protein. The sample lists roughly 34,000 distinct CDR3 sequences, approximately 7.5% occurring once. Sample time point: blood at routine non-recurrence follow-up after resection. The specimen comprised PBMCs, sampled at follow-up. All receptors come from a male donor with early-stage non-small cell lung cancer.

This clonotype has at least ten counts. The rearrangement uses TRBV29-1 and TRBJ2-3; tentative D call: TRBD2 (5 bases). The CDR3 has 14 amino acids. The germline CDR1 and CDR2 sequences are SQVTM and ANQGSEA. The V end lost 3 bases, the J end lost 1 base, and 11 bases lay between the germline ends. The CDR3 is CSVEAGLRTDTQYF. CDR3 in DNA: TGCAGCGTTGAGGCTGGACTTCGCACAGATACGCAGTATTTT.

To note about this clonotype: A read error may produce the germline difference seen at one junction end. This chain connects TRBV7-7 to TRBJ2-7, with 7 bases that match TRBD2. This CDR3 has 14 amino acids. From germline, CDR1 is SSHAT and CDR2 FNYEAQ (reference sequence). This CDR3 is CASSLDRGVGEQYF. The CDR3 nucleotides are TGTGCTAGCAGCTTAGACCGGGGGGTGGGCGAGCAGTACTTC.

This clonotype was seen many times. For the CDR3, the DNA is TGCAGCGTCGCAGGACGGCCGATCGGGGGCTACACCTTC. Protein sequence: CSVAGRPIGGYTF. The V call is TRBV29-1, the J call TRBJ1-2; D not resolved. CDR1 SQVTM and CDR2 ANQGSEA come from the germline V gene. The CDR3 has 13 amino acids. Deletions cut 6 bases from V and 8 bases from J, with 19 bases between.

This chain links TRBV29-1 with TRBJ1-1; D is undetermined. Looked up from germline, CDR1 is SQVTM and CDR2 is ANQGSEA. CDR3 size: 13 residues. V dropped 7 bases and J dropped 2 bases, with 14 bases sitting between them. The CDR3 sequence is CSGKKAINTEAFF. CDR3 in DNA: TGCAGCGGCAAAAAGGCGATTAACACTGAAGCTTTCTTT.

Ten or more counts support this clonotype. The J gene is TRBJ1-4, the V gene TRBV3-1; tentative D call: TRBD1 (5 bases). This CDR3 has 14 residues. V lost 1 base and J lost 9, with 12 bases in between. From germline, CDR1 is LGHDT and CDR2 YNNKEL (reference sequence). CDR3: CASSQGGQGKKLFF. DNA for the CDR3: TGTGCCAGCAGCCAAGGGGGCCAGGGTAAAAAACTGTTTTTT.

This clonotype was observed many times. The chain uses TRBV7-6 and TRBJ2-1, with 10 nucleotides matching TRBD2. The CDR3 has 17 amino acids. Germline loops: CDR1 SGHVS, CDR2 FNYEAQ. V was pared by 0 bases and J by 2 bases, with 4 bases of the junction left unmatched. CDR3 region: CASSLAPSGGTYNEQFF. The CDR3 region has the DNA TGTGCCAGCAGCTTAGCGCCTAGCGGGGGCACCTACAATGAGCAGTTCTTC. The complete variable domain, with remaining parts taken from reference TRBV7-6 and TRBJ2-1, reads GAGVSQSPRYKVTKRGQDVALRCDPISGHVSLYWYRQALGQGPEFLTYFNYEAQQDKSGLPNDRFSAERPEGSISTLTIQRTEQRDSAMYRCASSLAPSGGTYNEQFFGPGTRLTVL.